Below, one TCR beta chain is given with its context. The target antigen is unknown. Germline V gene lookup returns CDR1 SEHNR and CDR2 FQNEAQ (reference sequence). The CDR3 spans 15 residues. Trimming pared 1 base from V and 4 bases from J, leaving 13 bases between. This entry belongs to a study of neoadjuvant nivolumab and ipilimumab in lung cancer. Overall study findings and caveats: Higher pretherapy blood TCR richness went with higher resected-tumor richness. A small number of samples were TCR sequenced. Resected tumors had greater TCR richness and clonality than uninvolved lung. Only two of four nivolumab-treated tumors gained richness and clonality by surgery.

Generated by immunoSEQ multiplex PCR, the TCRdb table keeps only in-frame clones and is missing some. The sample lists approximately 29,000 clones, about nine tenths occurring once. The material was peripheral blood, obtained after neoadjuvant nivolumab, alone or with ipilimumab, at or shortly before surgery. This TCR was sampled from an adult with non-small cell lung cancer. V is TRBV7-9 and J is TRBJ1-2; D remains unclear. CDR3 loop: CASSLGAQQFYGYTF. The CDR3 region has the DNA TGTGCCAGCAGCTTAGGGGCACAGCAGTTCTATGGCTACACCTTC.